This T cell receptor (beta chain) originates from a study of a mutant IDH1 vaccine in newly diagnosed glioma. Study-wide background: Patients arrived already treated with radiotherapy, temozolomide, or both, most having had both. Study results and limitations: Alterations occurring in top peripheral T cell clonotypes seemed unrelated to pseudoprogression.

This clone was counted a few times. Its antigen is still unknown. Time point in this sample: baseline, week 1 (first vaccination visit). As to treatment: pre-vaccination baseline after standard-of-care therapy. The donors had new WHO grade 3 or 4 astrocytomas; these were IDH1-mutant and ATRX-lost. Repertoires were generated with immunoSEQ multiplex PCR, while TCRdb's copy carries only in-frame clones and drops some. The table shows about 98,000 clones, with 70% to 90% occurring only once. The sample here was PBMCs, taken from a glioma patient treated with radiotherapy, temozolomide or both. The sequence came from a woman aged 50 to 60 with glioma.

For the CDR3, the DNA is TGCGCCAGCAGCTCAGGTTTGAGGAACGAGCAGTACTTC. This sequence encodes CASSSGLRNEQYF. The V call is TRBV5-1, the J call TRBJ2-7; no definite D call. Germline V gene sequence: CDR1 SGHRS, CDR2 YFSETQ. V shed 3 bases and J shed 5 bases, with 12 bases lying between them. The CDR3 extends over 13 amino acids.